This passage covers 19 T cell receptor beta chains from one sample sequenced in a study of T cell responses to AZD1222 COVID-19 vaccine. Assay: immunoSEQ multiplex PCR; the TCRdb copy retains only in-frame clones and omits some. The sample consists of about 94,000 clones, 85% of them appearing once. The sample here was peripheral blood, taken 28 days after the second AZD1222 dose. The receptors were sampled from an adult who received the AZD1222 COVID-19 vaccine.

V usage is TRBV6-5 and J usage is TRBJ1-2; 8 nucleotides match TRBD1. V shed 0 bases, J shed 8 bases, and the junction held 8 bases outside the gene matches. From germline, CDR1 is MNHEY and CDR2 SVGAGI. The CDR3 sequence is 15 residues long. CDR3 protein: CASSYSNPGGWGYTF. CDR3 DNA sequence: TGTGCCAGCAGTTACTCGAACCCAGGGGGCTGGGGCTACACCTTC.

This clone was picked up one time. CDR3: CASSRPASSTDTQYF. The CDR3 DNA sequence: TGTGCCAGCAGCCGCCCGGCGTCGAGCACAGATACGCAGTATTTT. This chain uses TRBV5-6 with TRBJ2-3; D is undetermined. The germline V gene has CDR1 SGHDT and CDR2 YYEEEE. This CDR3 is 15 amino acids long. V was pared by 4 bases and J by 0 bases, with 12 bases between.

The chain recombines TRBV7-9 with TRBJ1-1, with D possibly being TRBD1 (5 bases). The V and J ends lost 5 bases and 0 bases respectively, with 10 bases between them. The germline CDR1 and CDR2 sequences are SEHNR and FQNEAQ (reference sequence). This CDR3 is 14 amino acids long. This CDR3 reads CASSIDSLNTEAFF. DNA for the CDR3: TGTGCCAGCAGCATCGACAGCCTGAACACTGAAGCTTTCTTT.

This clone was detected once. The genes are TRBV6-4 and TRBJ2-1; D is ambiguous. The CDR3 spans 13 residues. Between the trimmed V and J ends, which lost 3 bases and 3 bases, there was a span of 6 bases. From germline, CDR1 is MRHNA and CDR2 SNTAGT. Written as DNA, the CDR3 is TGTGCCAGCAGTGATGCGCTCTACAATGAGCAGTTCTTC. It is translated as CASSDALYNEQFF.

The J gene is TRBJ2-5, the V gene TRBV5-1, with D perhaps assigned TRBD1 or TRBD2 (6 bases each). V was pared by 3 bases and J by 6 bases, with 12 bases between. From germline, CDR1 is SGHRS and CDR2 YFSETQ. This CDR3 is 13 amino acids long. DNA of the CDR3: TGCGCCAGCAGCTCCGGGGGCGTCCAGACCCAGTACTTC. It codes for CASSSGGVQTQYF. Based on the CDR3 plus reference TRBV5-1 and TRBJ2-5, the full variable domain is KAGVTQTPRYLIKTRGQQVTLSCSPISGHRSVSWYQQTPGQGLQFLFEYFSETQRNKGNFPGRFSGRQFSNSRSEMNVSTLELGDSALYLCASSSGGVQTQYFGPGTRLLVL.

This chain joins TRBV5-1 and TRBJ2-7; D is tentatively TRBD1 or TRBD2 (5 bases each). From germline, CDR1 is SGHRS and CDR2 YFSETQ. V was trimmed by 2 bases and J by 4 bases, leaving 16 bases between them. This CDR3 is 15 amino acids long. CDR3 region: CASSFSSGSVYEQYF. CDR3 DNA: TGCGCCAGCAGCTTCTCGTCAGGGAGTGTGTACGAGCAGTACTTC.

The V gene is TRBV6-2 or TRBV6-3, the J gene TRBJ2-4, with D tentatively TRBD2 (5 bases). Trimming left V 5 bases short and J 8 bases short, with 19 bases between. The CDR3 has 15 amino acids. The germline CDR1 and CDR2 sequences are MNHEY and SVGEGT. The CDR3: CASSRYLGVRDIQYF. For the CDR3, the DNA is TGTGCCAGCAGTCGATACTTGGGAGTCCGAGACATTCAGTACTTC.

The CDR3 sequence is CASSLNRSAAGSPLHF. The CDR3 DNA reads as TGTGCCAGCAGCTTAAATAGGTCAGCAGCTGGTTCACCCCTCCACTTT. The rearrangement joins TRBV7-9 to TRBJ1-6, with D uncertain. This CDR3 spans 16 amino acids. Germline V gives CDR1 SEHNR, CDR2 FQNEAQ (reference sequence). Trimming took off 2 bases at V and 9 bases at J, with 17 bases between the two ends.

In DNA form, the CDR3 reads TGTGCCAGTAGTATTGACGAGTCTAGCGGGGGCTTCACAGATACGCAGTATTTT. As protein: CASSIDESSGGFTDTQYF. The J gene is TRBJ2-3, the V gene TRBV19; 10 positions match TRBD2. This CDR3 is 18 amino acids long. Trimming removed 3 bases from V and 2 bases from J; junction bases left unmatched: 11. Per germline, CDR1 LNHDA and CDR2 SQIVND (reference sequence).

The chain employs TRBV5-1 and TRBJ2-3, with 8 bases fitting TRBD2. The CDR3 loop spans 15 amino acids. CDR1 is SGHRS and CDR2 is YFSETQ in the germline V gene. The V segment lost 2 bases and the J segment 0 bases; nucleotides outside the gene matches: 2. Here the CDR3 reads CASSLAGASTDTQYF. CDR3 DNA: TGCGCCAGCAGCTTAGCGGGGGCTAGCACAGATACGCAGTATTTT. Together with reference TRBV5-1 and TRBJ2-3, the CDR3 gives the full variable domain: KAGVTQTPRYLIKTRGQQVTLSCSPISGHRSVSWYQQTPGQGLQFLFEYFSETQRNKGNFPGRFSGRQFSNSRSEMNVSTLELGDSALYLCASSLAGASTDTQYFGPGTRLTVL.

The chain uses TRBV21-1 and TRBJ2-5. TRBV21-1 is designated a pseudogene. This CDR3 has 17 residues. CDR3 bases: TGTGCCAGCAGCAAAGCTGGGGCTAGCATCGGCCAAGAGACCCAGTACTTC. It codes for CASSKAGASIGQETQYF.

The rearrangement links TRBV9 to TRBJ2-5; D is possibly TRBD2 (6 bases). The length of the CDR3 is 14 residues. Looked up from germline, CDR1 is SGDLS and CDR2 is YYNGEE. V was pared by 0 bases and J by 1 base, with 7 bases between. The CDR3 region is CASSVGGAQETQYF. The CDR3 bases are TGTGCCAGCAGCGTAGGCGGGGCCCAAGAGACCCAGTACTTC. Combining the CDR3 with reference TRBV9 and TRBJ2-5 gives the whole variable domain DSGVTQTPKHLITATGQRVTLRCSPRSGDLSVYWYQQSLDQGLQFLIQYYNGEERAKGNILERFSAQQFPDLHSELNLSSLELGDSALYFCASSVGGAQETQYFGPGTRLLVL.

This sequence joins TRBV2 and TRBJ1-1; maybe TRBD1 (5 bases). Trimming took off 6 bases at V and 4 bases at J, with 12 bases between the two ends. The CDR3 sequence is 13 residues long. Germline CDR1 and CDR2: SNHLY and FYNNEI. The CDR3 sequence is CASRWGSGTEAFF. The CDR3 DNA follows: TGTGCCAGCAGGTGGGGGTCGGGCACTGAAGCTTTCTTT.

This chain uses TRBV24-1 with TRBJ1-1, with D hard to call. This CDR3 has 14 residues. Between the trimmed V and J ends, which lost 4 bases and 2 bases, there was a span of 10 bases. CDR1 and CDR2 (germline): KGHDR, SFDVKD. The chain's CDR3 is CATSDSGSNTEAFF. DNA for the CDR3: TGTGCCACCAGTGACTCAGGCAGCAACACTGAAGCTTTCTTT.

This clone has just a few counts. The J gene is TRBJ2-5, the V gene TRBV7-9, with 12 bases aligning to TRBD2. J gave up 5 bases and V 1 base, and 5 bases lay outside the gene matches. Looked up from germline, CDR1 is SEHNR and CDR2 is FQNEAQ (reference sequence). The CDR3 has 16 residues. The CDR3 coding sequence is TGTGCCAGCAGCTTAGGAACTAGCGGGGGGTTCGAGACCCAGTACTTC. This sequence encodes CASSLGTSGGFETQYF.

This clone has just one count. The rearrangement joins TRBV6-5 to TRBJ2-7; no reliable D call. Trimming took 6 bases from V and 0 from J, leaving 12 bases between them. This CDR3 is 14 amino acids long. Germline CDR1 is MNHEY and CDR2 is SVGAGI. CDR3 nucleotide sequence: TGTGCCAGCAGAGAGACCCGATACTCCTACGAGCAGTACTTC. Amino acids: CASRETRYSYEQYF.

The rearrangement links TRBV4-3 to TRBJ1-3; the D gene is possibly TRBD1 (6 bases). The CDR3 extends over 18 amino acids. Germline V gene data show CDR1 as LGHNA and CDR2 as YSLEER. V lost 1 base and J lost 6, with 22 bases in between. CDR3 DNA sequence: TGCGCCAGCAGCCAAGGGAGACCGGGACACCGGGAGGAAAACACCATATATTTT. Residues: CASSQGRPGHREENTIYF.

This rearrangement joins TRBV24-1 to TRBJ2-7, with 8 positions matching TRBD2. The CDR3 is 14 amino acids. V gave up 3 bases and J gave up 3 bases; unmatched junction bases: 3. Germline V gene sequence: CDR1 KGHDR, CDR2 SFDVKD. The CDR3 loop is CATSDASGSYEQYF. CDR3 sequence (DNA): TGTGCCACCAGTGATGCCAGCGGGAGCTACGAGCAGTACTTC.

This clone has a single count. The chain carries TRBV12-3 or TRBV12-4 and TRBJ1-3, with D uncertain. Trimming took off 0 bases at V and 3 bases at J, with 3 bases between the two ends. This CDR3 is 13 amino acids long. CDR3 DNA sequence: TGTGCCAGCAGTTTAGCAGGTGGAAACACCATATATTTT. Its translation is CASSLAGGNTIYF.